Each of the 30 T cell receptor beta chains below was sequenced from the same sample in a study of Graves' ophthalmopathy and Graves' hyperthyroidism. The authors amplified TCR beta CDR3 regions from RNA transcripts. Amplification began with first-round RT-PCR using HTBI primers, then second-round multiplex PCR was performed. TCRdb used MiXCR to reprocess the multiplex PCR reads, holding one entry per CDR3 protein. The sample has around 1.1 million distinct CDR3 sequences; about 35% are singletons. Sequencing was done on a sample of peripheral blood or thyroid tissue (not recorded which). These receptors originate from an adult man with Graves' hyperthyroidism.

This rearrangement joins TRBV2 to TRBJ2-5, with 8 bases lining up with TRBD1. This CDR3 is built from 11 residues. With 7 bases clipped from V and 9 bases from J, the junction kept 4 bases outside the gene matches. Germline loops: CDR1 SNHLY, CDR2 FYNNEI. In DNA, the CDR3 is TGTGCCAGCAATCTGGACAGGGCCCAGTACTTC. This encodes CASNLDRAQYF. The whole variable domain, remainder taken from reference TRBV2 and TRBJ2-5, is EPEVTQTPSHQVTQMGQEVILRCVPISNHLYFYWYRQILGQKVEFLVSFYNNEISEKSEIFDDQFSVERPDGSNFTLKIRSTKLEDSAMYFCASNLDRAQYFGPGTRLLVL.

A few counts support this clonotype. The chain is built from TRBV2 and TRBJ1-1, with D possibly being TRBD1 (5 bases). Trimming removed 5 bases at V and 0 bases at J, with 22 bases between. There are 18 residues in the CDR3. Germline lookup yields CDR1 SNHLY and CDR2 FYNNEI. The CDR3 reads CASSWPVVGDPLNTEAFF. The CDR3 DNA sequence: TGTGCCAGCAGTTGGCCGGTCGTCGGGGACCCATTGAACACTGAAGCTTTCTTT.

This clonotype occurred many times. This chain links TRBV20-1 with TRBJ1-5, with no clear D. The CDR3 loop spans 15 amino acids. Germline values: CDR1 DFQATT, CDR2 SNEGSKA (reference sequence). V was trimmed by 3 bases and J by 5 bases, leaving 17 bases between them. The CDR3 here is CSASVGLSAHQPQHF. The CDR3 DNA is TGCAGTGCTAGCGTCGGGTTATCAGCCCATCAGCCCCAGCATTTT.

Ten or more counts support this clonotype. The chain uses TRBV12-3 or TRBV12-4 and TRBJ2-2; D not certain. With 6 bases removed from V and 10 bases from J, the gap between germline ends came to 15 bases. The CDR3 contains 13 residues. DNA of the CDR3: TGTGCCAGCAGCTCCAGATTGCGAGAGGAGCTGTTTTTT. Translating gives CASSSRLREELFF.

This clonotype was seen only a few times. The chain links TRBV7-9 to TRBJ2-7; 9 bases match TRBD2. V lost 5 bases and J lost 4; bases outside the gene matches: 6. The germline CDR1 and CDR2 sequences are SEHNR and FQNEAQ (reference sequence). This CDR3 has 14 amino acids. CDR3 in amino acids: CASSRSGGKYEQYF. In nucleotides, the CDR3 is TGTGCCAGCAGCCGGAGCGGGGGGAAGTACGAGCAGTACTTC.

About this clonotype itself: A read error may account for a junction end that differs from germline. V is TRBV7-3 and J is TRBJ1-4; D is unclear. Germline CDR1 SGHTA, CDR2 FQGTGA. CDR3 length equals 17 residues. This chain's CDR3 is CASSQFFFPPANEKLFF. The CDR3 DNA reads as TGCGCCAGCAGCCAATTTTTCTTTCCCCCCGCTAATGAAAAACTGTTTTTT.

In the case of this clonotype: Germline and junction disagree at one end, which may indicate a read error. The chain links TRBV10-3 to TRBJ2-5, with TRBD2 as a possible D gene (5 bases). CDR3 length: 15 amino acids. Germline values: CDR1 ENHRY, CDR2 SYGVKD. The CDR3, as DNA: TGTGCCAGCAGTTACAGCCGAGGGCTCCTGAAGACCCAGTACTTC. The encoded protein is CASSYSRGLLKTQYF.

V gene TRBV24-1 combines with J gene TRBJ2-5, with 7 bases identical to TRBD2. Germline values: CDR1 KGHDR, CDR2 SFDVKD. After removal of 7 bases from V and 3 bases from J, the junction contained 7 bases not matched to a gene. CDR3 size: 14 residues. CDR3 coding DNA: TGTGCCACCAGCGTAGGGGCGGGGGAAGAGACCCAGTACTTC. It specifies CATSVGAGEETQYF.

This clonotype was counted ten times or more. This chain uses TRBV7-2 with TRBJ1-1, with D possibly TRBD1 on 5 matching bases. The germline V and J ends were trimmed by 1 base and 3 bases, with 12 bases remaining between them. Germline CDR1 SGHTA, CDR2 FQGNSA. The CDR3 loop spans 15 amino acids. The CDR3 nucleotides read TGTGCCAGCAGCTTAGATCCACAGGTGGACACTGAAGCTTTCTTT. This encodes CASSLDPQVDTEAFF. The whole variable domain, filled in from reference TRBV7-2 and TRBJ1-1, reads GAGVSQSPSNKVTEKGKDVELRCDPISGHTALYWYRQSLGQGLEFLIYFQGNSAPDKSGLPSDRFSAERTGGSVSTLTIQRTQQEDSAVYLCASSLDPQVDTEAFFGQGTRLTVV.

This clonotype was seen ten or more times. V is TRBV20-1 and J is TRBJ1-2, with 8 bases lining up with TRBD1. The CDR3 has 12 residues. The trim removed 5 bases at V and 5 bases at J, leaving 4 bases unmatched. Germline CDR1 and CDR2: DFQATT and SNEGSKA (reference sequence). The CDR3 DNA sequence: TGCAGTGCTCGACAGGGGCAATATGGCTACACCTTC. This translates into CSARQGQYGYTF.

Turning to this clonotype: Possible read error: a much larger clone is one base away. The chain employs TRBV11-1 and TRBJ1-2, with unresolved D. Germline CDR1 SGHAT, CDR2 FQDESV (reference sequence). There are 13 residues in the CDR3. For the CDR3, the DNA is TGTGCCAGCAGCTTGAGCTGGGAGGAAGGCTACGCCTTC. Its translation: CASSLSWEEGYAF.

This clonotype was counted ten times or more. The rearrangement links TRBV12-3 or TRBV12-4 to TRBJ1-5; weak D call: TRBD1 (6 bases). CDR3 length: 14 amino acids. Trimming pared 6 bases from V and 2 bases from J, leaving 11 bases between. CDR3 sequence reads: CASSLRGGNQPQHF. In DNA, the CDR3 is TGTGCCAGCAGCTTAAGGGGGGGCAATCAGCCCCAGCATTTT.

CDR3 sequence (DNA): TGTGCCAGCAGTACCTCCTTCCCTGTCAGAGAAGAGACCCAGTACTTC. This sequence encodes CASSTSFPVREETQYF. The genes are TRBV28 and TRBJ2-5; no reliable D call. Germline values: CDR1 MDHEN, CDR2 SYDVKM. CDR3 length: 16 amino acids. Deletions cut 5 bases from V and 3 bases from J, with 19 bases between.

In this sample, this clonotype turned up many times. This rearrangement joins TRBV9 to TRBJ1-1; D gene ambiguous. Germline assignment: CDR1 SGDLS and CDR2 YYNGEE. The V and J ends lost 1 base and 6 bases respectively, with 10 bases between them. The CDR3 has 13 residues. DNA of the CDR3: TGTGCCAGCAGCGTATCCGGTCCCCCTGAAGCTTTCTTT. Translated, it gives CASSVSGPPEAFF.

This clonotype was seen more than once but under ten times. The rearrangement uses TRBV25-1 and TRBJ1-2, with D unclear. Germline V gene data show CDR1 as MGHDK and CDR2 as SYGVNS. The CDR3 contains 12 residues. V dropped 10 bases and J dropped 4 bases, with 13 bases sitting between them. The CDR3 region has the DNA TGTGCCACCAACCAGGCCATCTATGGCTACACCTTC. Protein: CATNQAIYGYTF.

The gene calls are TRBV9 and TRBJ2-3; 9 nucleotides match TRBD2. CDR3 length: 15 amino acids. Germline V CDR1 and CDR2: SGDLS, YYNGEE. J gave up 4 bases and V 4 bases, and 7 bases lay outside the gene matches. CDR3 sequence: CASSYLAGFSDTQYF. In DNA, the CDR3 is TGTGCCAGCAGCTACCTAGCGGGATTCTCAGATACGCAGTATTTT.

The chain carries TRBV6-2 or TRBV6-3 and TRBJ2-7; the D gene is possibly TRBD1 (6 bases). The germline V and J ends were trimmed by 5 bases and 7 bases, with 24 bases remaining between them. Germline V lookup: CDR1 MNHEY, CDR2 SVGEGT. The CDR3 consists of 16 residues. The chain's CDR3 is CASSPGTSTPSEEQYF. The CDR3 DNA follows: TGTGCCAGCAGTCCCGGGACAAGTACCCCTTCGGAGGAGCAGTACTTC.

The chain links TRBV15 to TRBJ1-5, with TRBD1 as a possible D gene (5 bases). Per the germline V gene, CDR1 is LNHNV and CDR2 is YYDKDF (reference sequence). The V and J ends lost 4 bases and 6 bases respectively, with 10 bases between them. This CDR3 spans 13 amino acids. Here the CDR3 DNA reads TGTGCCACCAGCACCTCGGGGGGTCAGCCCCAGCATTTT. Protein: CATSTSGGQPQHF.

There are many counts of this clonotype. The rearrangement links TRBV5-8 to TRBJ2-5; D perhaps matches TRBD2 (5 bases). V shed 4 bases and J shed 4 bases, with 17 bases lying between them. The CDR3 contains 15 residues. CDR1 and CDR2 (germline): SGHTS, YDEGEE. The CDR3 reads CASSPPLASRETQYF. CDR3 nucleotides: TGTGCCAGCAGCCCCCCCCTAGCTTCCAGAGAGACCCAGTACTTC.

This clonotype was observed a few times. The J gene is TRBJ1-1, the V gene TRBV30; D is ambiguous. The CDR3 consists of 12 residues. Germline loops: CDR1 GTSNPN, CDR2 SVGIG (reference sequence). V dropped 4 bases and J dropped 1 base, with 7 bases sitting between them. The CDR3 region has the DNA TGTGCCTGGACCCTCCAGAACACTGAAGCTTTCTTT. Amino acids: CAWTLQNTEAFF.

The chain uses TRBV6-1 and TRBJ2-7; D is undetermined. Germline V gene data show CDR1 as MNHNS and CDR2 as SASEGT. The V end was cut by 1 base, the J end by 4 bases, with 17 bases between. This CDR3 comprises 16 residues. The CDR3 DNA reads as TGTGCCAGCAGTGAAGGCGTTGTGACCCTCGGTTACGAGCAGTACTTC. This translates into CASSEGVVTLGYEQYF.

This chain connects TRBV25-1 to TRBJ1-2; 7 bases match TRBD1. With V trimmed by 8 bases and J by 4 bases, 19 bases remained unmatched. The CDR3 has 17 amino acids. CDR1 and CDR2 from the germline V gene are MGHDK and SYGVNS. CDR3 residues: CASSLGTVRDSSYGYTF. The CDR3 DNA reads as TGTGCCAGCTCACTCGGGACAGTTCGTGATTCTAGCTATGGCTACACCTTC.

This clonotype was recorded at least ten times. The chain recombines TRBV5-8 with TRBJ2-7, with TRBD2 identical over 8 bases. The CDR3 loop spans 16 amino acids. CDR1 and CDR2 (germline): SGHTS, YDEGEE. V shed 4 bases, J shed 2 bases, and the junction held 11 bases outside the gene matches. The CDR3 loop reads CASSRKTSATTYEQYF. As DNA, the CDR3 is TGTGCCAGCAGCAGGAAGACTAGCGCTACAACCTACGAGCAGTACTTC.

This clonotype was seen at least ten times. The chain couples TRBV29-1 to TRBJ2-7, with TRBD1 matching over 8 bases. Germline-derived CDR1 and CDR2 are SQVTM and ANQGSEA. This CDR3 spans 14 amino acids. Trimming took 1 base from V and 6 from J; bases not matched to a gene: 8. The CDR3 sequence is CSVEVSDRGGEQYF. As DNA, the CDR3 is TGCAGCGTTGAAGTTAGCGACAGGGGAGGCGAGCAGTACTTC.

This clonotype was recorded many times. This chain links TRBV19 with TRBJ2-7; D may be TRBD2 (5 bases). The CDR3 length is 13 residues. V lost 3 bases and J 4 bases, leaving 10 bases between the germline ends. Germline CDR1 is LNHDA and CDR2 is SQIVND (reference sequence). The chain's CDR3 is CASSMKGGYEQYF. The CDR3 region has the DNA TGTGCCAGTAGTATGAAGGGCGGGTACGAGCAGTACTTC.

The CDR3, as DNA: TGTGCCAGCAGTTCGGGCAGTGCCTATGGCTACACCTTC. This gives the protein CASSSGSAYGYTF. This rearrangement joins TRBV6-5 to TRBJ1-2; no firm D call. The CDR3 length is 13 residues. Trimming shortened V by 4 bases and J by 4 bases, and 10 bases separated the two germline ends. Looked up from germline, CDR1 is MNHEY and CDR2 is SVGAGI.

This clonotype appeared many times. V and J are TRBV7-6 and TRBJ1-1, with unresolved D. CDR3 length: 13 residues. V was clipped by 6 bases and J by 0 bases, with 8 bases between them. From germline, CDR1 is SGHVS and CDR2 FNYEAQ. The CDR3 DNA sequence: TGTGCCAGCAGTCCCCTACTGAACACTGAAGCTTTCTTT. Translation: CASSPLLNTEAFF.

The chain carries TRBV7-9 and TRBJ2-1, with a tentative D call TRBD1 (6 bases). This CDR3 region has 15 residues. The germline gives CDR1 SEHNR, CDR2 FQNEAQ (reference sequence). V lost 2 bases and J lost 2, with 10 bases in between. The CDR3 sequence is CASSLRGSTYNEQFF. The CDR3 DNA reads TGTGCCAGCAGCTTAAGGGGGAGTACCTACAATGAGCAGTTCTTC.

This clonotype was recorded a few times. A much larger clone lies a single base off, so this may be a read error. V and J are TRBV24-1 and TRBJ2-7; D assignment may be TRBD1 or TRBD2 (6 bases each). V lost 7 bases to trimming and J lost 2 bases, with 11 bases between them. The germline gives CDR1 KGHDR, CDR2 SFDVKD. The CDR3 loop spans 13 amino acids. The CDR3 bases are TGTGCCACCAGCCTGGGGGGCGCCTACGAGCAGTACTTC. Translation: CATSLGGAYEQYF.

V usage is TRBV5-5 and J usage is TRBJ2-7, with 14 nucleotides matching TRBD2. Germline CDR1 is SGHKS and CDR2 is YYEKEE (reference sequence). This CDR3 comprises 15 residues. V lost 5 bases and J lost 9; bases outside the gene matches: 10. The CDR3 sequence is CASRTGTSGSMRQYF. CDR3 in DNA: TGTGCCAGCAGGACCGGGACTAGCGGGAGTATGAGGCAGTACTTC.